This T cell receptor beta chain originates from a study of T cell changes during pregnancy in multiple sclerosis. This clone has more than one count but fewer than ten. Germline CDR1 and CDR2: SNHLY and FYNNEI. CDR3 length: 15 amino acids. Trimming stripped 0 bases from V and 6 bases from J, with 14 bases between. The table came from immunoSEQ multiplex PCR; TCRdb's copy has only in-frame clones and leaves some out. The sample comprises about 52,000 clones, 92% of which are singletons, and around 0.16% rests with the top ten. This TCR was sampled from a female donor in good health, enrolled as a control in a pregnancy study. The chain combines TRBV2 with TRBJ1-1; tentatively, D is TRBD1 (5 bases). The sequencing used CD4+ T cells from peripheral blood mononuclear cells, collected after pregnancy. DNA of the CDR3: TGTGCCAGCAGTGAAGCGATCGGGCAGGGCCCTGAAGCTTTCTTT. Protein sequence: CASSEAIGQGPEAFF. The full variable domain, its missing parts supplied by reference TRBV2 and TRBJ1-1, is EPEVTQTPSHQVTQMGQEVILRCVPISNHLYFYWYRQILGQKVEFLVSFYNNEISEKSEIFDDQFSVERPDGSNFTLKIRSTKLEDSAMYFCASSEAIGQGPEAFFGQGTRLTVV.